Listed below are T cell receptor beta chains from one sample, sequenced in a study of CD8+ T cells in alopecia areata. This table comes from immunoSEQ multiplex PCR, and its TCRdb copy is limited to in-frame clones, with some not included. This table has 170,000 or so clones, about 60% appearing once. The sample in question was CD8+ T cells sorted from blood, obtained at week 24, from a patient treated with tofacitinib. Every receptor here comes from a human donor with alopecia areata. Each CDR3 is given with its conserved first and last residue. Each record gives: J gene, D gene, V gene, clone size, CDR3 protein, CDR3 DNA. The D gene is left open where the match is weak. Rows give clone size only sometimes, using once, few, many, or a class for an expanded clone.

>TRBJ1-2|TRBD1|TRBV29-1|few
CSVVDRVYYGYTF
TGCAGCGTTGTGGACAGGGTCTACTATGGCTACACCTTC
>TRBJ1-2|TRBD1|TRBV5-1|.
CASSFKTGGFGYTF
TGCGCCAGCAGCTTTAAGACAGGGGGCTTTGGCTACACCTTC
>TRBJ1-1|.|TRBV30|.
CAWRRNTEAFF
TGTGCCTGGCGGAGGAACACTGAAGCTTTCTTT
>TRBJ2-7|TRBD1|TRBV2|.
CASSDRPGGLDEQYF
TGTGCCAGCAGTGATCGCCCAGGGGGCTTGGACGAGCAGTACTTC
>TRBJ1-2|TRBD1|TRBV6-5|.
CASRGTVYGYTF
TGTGCCAGCAGAGGGACAGTATATGGCTACACCTTC
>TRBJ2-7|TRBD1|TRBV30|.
CAWRAGTGGRDEQYF
TGTGCCTGGAGAGCAGGGACAGGGGGGCGGGACGAGCAGTACTTC
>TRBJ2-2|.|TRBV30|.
CAWKKIGELFF
TGTGCCTGGAAGAAAATAGGGGAGCTGTTTTTT
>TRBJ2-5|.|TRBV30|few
CAHNDGLGKETQYF
TGTGCACATAACGACGGGTTGGGAAAGGAGACCCAGTACTTC
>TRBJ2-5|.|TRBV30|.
CACIEGGGTQYF
TGTGCCTGCATTGAGGGTGGAGGGACCCAGTACTTC
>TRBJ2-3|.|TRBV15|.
CATSRVSGGTDTQYF
TGTGCCACCAGCAGAGTATCGGGGGGCACAGATACGCAGTATTTT
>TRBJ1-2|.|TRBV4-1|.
CASSQPGTREGYTF
TGCGCCAGCAGCCAACCGGGAACCAGGGAGGGCTACACCTTC
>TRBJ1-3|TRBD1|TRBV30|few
CAWRDQGGGNTIYF
TGTGCCTGGAGGGACCAGGGGGGAGGTAACACCATATATTTT
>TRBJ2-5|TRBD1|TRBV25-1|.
CASKRTGLTQETQYF
TGTGCCAGCAAGAGGACAGGGCTGACCCAAGAGACCCAGTACTTC
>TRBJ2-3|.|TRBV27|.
CASSVGVGDTQYF
TGTGCCAGCAGTGTGGGGGTTGGAGATACGCAGTATTTT
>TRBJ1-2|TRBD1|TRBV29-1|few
CSVWDSFYGYTF
TGCAGCGTGTGGGACAGTTTCTATGGCTACACCTTC
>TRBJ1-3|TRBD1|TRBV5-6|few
CASSFGQGRNTIYF
TGTGCCAGCAGCTTCGGACAGGGGAGGAACACCATATATTTT
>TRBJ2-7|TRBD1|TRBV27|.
CASSLYGQGNDEQYF
TGTGCCAGCAGTTTATACGGACAGGGGAACGACGAGCAGTACTTC
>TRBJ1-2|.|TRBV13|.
CASSSGRSYGYTF
TGTGCCAGCAGCTCGGGACGGAGCTATGGCTACACCTTC
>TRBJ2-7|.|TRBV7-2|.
CASSAKWDEQYF
TGTGCCAGCAGCGCGAAGTGGGACGAGCAGTACTTC
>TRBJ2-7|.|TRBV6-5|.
CASSYSTGTKIYEQYF
TGTGCCAGCAGTTACTCTACCGGGACGAAGATCTACGAGCAGTACTTC
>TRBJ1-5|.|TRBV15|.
CATSRDKGNDQPQHF
TGTGCCACCAGCAGAGATAAGGGTAATGATCAGCCCCAGCATTTT
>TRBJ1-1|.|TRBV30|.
CAWSPPSGHNTEAFF
TGTGCCTGGAGTCCCCCGTCTGGTCACAACACTGAAGCTTTCTTT
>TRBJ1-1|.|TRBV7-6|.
CASSQDIMNTEAFF
TGTGCCAGCAGCCAGGACATCATGAACACTGAAGCTTTCTTT
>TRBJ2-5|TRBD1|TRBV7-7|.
CASSSGTGAVETQYF
TGTGCCAGCAGCTCAGGGACAGGGGCCGTAGAGACCCAGTACTTC
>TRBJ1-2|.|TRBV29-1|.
CSAVGADGYTF
TGCAGCGCCGTAGGGGCGGATGGCTACACCTTC
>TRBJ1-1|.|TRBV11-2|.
CASSLGGRGAFF
TGTGCCAGCAGCTTAGGGGGCCGGGGGGCTTTCTTT
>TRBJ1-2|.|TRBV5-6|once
CASSFYGTAFAF
TGTGCCAGCAGCTTTTACGGGACGGCGTTTGCCTTC
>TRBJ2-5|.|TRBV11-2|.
CASSLRDRQVQETQYF
TGTGCCAGCAGCTTACGAGACCGACAGGTTCAAGAGACCCAGTACTTC
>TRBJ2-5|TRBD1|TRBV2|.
CASSRSTGETQYF
TGTGCCAGCAGTCGTTCGACAGGGGAGACCCAGTACTTC